Each of the 18 T cell receptor beta chains below was sequenced from the same sample in a study of shared clonotypes between healthy human individuals. Sequencing was performed with immunoSEQ multiplex PCR; in TCRdb, only in-frame clones are kept and a portion is missing. The data hold a few hundred thousand clones, with 65% observed a single time. The sequenced sample consisted of memory CD4+ T cells sorted from blood. Regarding subset: CD45RA-negative fraction. Source of these receptors: a man between 25 and 39 years old in good health.

V usage is TRBV5-6 and J usage is TRBJ2-5; possibly TRBD1 or TRBD2 for D (5 bases each). V dropped 2 bases and J dropped 0 bases, with 11 bases sitting between them. CDR1 and CDR2 from the germline V gene are SGHDT and YYEEEE. The CDR3 has 15 amino acids. The CDR3 DNA reads TGTGCCAGCAGCTTTCAGGGACGGTACCAAGAGACCCAGTACTTC. As protein: CASSFQGRYQETQYF.

This clone was seen only once. J is TRBJ2-5 and V is TRBV2, with D perhaps matching TRBD1 or TRBD2 (5 bases each). Between the trimmed V and J ends, which lost 6 bases and 4 bases, there was a span of 12 bases. The CDR3 is 13 amino acids. CDR1 is SNHLY, CDR2 FYNNEI, per germline. In DNA form, the CDR3 reads TGTGCCAGCAGGGGGGACGGGGTAGAGACCCAGTACTTC. The encoded protein is CASRGDGVETQYF.

V is TRBV6-1 and J is TRBJ1-5, with D hard to call. Trimming took off 11 bases at V and 1 base at J, with 15 bases between the two ends. CDR1 is MNHNS and CDR2 is SASEGT in the germline V gene. The CDR3 loop spans 14 amino acids. The DNA of the CDR3 is TGTGCCGGAAGAGGGAGTCAGAGCAATCAGCCCCAGCATTTT. Protein product: CAGRGSQSNQPQHF.

The chain recombines TRBV6-1 with TRBJ2-7; no clear D. Germline CDR1 and CDR2: MNHNS and SASEGT. The CDR3 sequence is 12 residues long. V lost 7 bases to trimming and J lost 4 bases, with 11 bases between them. The CDR3 here is CASTLGRYEQYF. The CDR3 DNA reads as TGTGCCAGCACCTTAGGTCGGTACGAGCAGTACTTC.

The gene calls are TRBV2 and TRBJ2-3; 8 positions agree with TRBD2. With V trimmed by 5 bases and J by 0 bases, 4 bases remained unmatched. This CDR3 has 15 amino acids. Germline V gene data show CDR1 as SNHLY and CDR2 as FYNNEI. The CDR3 sequence: CASSTSGFSTDTQYF. CDR3 coding DNA: TGTGCCAGCAGTACTAGCGGCTTTAGCACAGATACGCAGTATTTT. The whole variable domain, filled in from reference TRBV2 and TRBJ2-3, reads EPEVTQTPSHQVTQMGQEVILRCVPISNHLYFYWYRQILGQKVEFLVSFYNNEISEKSEIFDDQFSVERPDGSNFTLKIRSTKLEDSAMYFCASSTSGFSTDTQYFGPGTRLTVL.

This sequence joins TRBV10-1 and TRBJ2-2; D is unclear. The V and J ends lost 8 bases and 0 bases respectively, with 10 bases between them. Germline values: CDR1 WNHNN, CDR2 SYGVQD (reference sequence). The CDR3 has 14 residues. The CDR3 DNA reads as TGCGCCAGCCGGTCGCAGCCGAACACCGGGGAGCTGTTTTTT. Residues: CASRSQPNTGELFF.

The chain combines TRBV11-2 with TRBJ2-5; weak D call: TRBD2 (5 bases). Germline V gives CDR1 SGHAT, CDR2 FQNNGV. V was trimmed by 3 bases and J by 5 bases, leaving 10 bases between them. This CDR3 has 13 amino acids. CDR3: CASSFGSGETQYF. CDR3 nucleotide sequence: TGTGCCAGCAGCTTTGGGTCGGGGGAGACCCAGTACTTC.

The chain links TRBV7-2 to TRBJ2-1; D is ambiguous. Per germline, CDR1 SGHTA and CDR2 FQGNSA. The CDR3 is 12 amino acids. V lost 5 bases and J 9 bases, leaving 11 bases between the germline ends. The CDR3 spells CASSKKAIEQFF. For the CDR3, the DNA is TGTGCCAGCAGCAAAAAGGCCATTGAGCAGTTCTTC.

The J gene is TRBJ2-3, the V gene TRBV7-8, with a tentative D call TRBD2 (6 bases). The CDR3 sequence is 17 residues long. The ends were cut back, 2 bases at V and 0 bases at J, with 15 bases in the middle. Per the germline V gene, CDR1 is SGHVS and CDR2 is FQNEAQ. The CDR3 coding sequence is TGTGCCAGCAGCTTATTGTCGGGAGTAATAAGCACAGATACGCAGTATTTT. This translates into CASSLLSGVISTDTQYF.

The chain combines TRBV29-1 with TRBJ2-3; D is perhaps TRBD1 (6 bases). CDR1 and CDR2 from the germline V gene are SQVTM and ANQGSEA. Trimming took off 0 bases at V and 1 base at J, with 20 bases between the two ends. This CDR3 is 18 amino acids long. CDR3 in DNA: TGCAGCGTTGAAGATTGGGCAGGGGTCCGATCGGGCACAGATACGCAGTATTTT. Translation: CSVEDWAGVRSGTDTQYF.

The rearrangement uses TRBV5-1 and TRBJ2-1; D is possibly TRBD2 (5 bases). Trimming shortened V by 0 bases and J by 5 bases, and 9 bases separated the two germline ends. CDR1 and CDR2 (germline): SGHRS, YFSETQ. This CDR3 comprises 14 residues. The CDR3 DNA reads TGCGCCAGCAGCTTGGCCTGGGGAGACAATGAGCAGTTCTTC. Amino acids: CASSLAWGDNEQFF.

The rearrangement joins TRBV6-5 to TRBJ1-2; maybe TRBD1 (6 bases). This CDR3 region has 12 residues. V was cut by 7 bases and J by 3 bases, with 9 bases left in between. Germline V gives CDR1 MNHEY, CDR2 SVGAGI. CDR3 residues: CASKDSHYGYTF. Here the CDR3 DNA reads TGTGCCAGCAAGGACAGTCACTATGGCTACACCTTC.

The CDR3 region has the DNA TGCAGCGTTGAAGGCACAGATACGCAGTATTTT. It encodes CSVEGTDTQYF. The chain joins TRBV29-1 to TRBJ2-3, with D uncertain. CDR3 size: 11 residues. Germline V gene data show CDR1 as SQVTM and CDR2 as ANQGSEA. V lost 1 base and J 1 base, leaving 0 bases between the germline ends.

The chain uses TRBV6-6 and TRBJ1-2; D is undetermined. Trimming pared 0 bases from V and 6 bases from J, leaving 14 bases between. Germline CDR1 and CDR2: MNHNY and SVGAGI (reference sequence). CDR3 length: 15 amino acids. The CDR3 loop reads CASSYSNLGRDGYTF. The CDR3 bases are TGTGCCAGCAGTTACTCGAACCTAGGGAGGGATGGCTACACCTTC.

The chain has TRBV10-3 and TRBJ2-3; D gene ambiguous. Trimming shortened V by 2 bases and J by 3 bases, and 6 bases separated the two germline ends. The CDR3 is 13 amino acids. From germline, CDR1 is ENHRY and CDR2 SYGVKD. Here the CDR3 DNA reads TGTGCCATCAGTGAGGCAGGAACAGATACGCAGTATTTT. Its protein is CAISEAGTDTQYF.

In its sample, this clone was seen a few times. The chain has TRBV5-4 and TRBJ1-5, with TRBD1 matching 9 bases. Germline V gene lookup returns CDR1 SGHNT and CDR2 YYREEE (reference sequence). V shed 5 bases and J 7 bases; nucleotides not matched to a gene: 10. CDR3 length: 15 residues. The CDR3 sequence: CASSYIRDRDQPQHF. The CDR3 DNA is TGTGCCAGCAGTTATATCCGGGACAGGGACCAGCCCCAGCATTTT. The full variable domain, completed using reference TRBV5-4 and TRBJ1-5, is ETGVTQSPTHLIKTRGQQVTLRCSSQSGHNTVSWYQQALGQGPQFIFQYYREEENGRGNFPPRFSGLQFPNYSSELNVNALELDDSALYLCASSYIRDRDQPQHFGDGTRLSIL.

A word on this clone: The sample has other DNA sequences that encode this CDR3 too. The CDR3 loop is CASSQDPGQRNTEAFF. The CDR3 coding sequence is TGTGCCAGCAGCCAAGACCCGGGACAGAGGAACACTGAAGCTTTCTTT. The rearrangement links TRBV14 to TRBJ1-1, with 7 nucleotides matching TRBD1. After removal of 0 bases from V and 1 base from J, the junction contained 5 bases not matched to a gene. Germline V CDR1 and CDR2: SGHDN, FVKESK. This CDR3 has 16 amino acids. Combining the CDR3 with reference TRBV14 and TRBJ1-1 gives the whole variable domain EAGVTQFPSHSVIEKGQTVTLRCDPISGHDNLYWYRRVMGKEIKFLLHFVKESKQDESGMPNNRFLAERTGGTYSTLKVQPAELEDSGVYFCASSQDPGQRNTEAFFGQGTRLTVV.

The CDR3 loop reads CASSSLYEQYF. CDR3 in DNA: TGTGCCAGCAGTTCACTCTACGAGCAGTACTTC. The J gene is TRBJ2-7, the V gene TRBV28; D call uncertain. The CDR3 loop spans 11 amino acids. Germline CDR1 is MDHEN and CDR2 is SYDVKM. Trimming took 4 bases from V and 3 from J, leaving 4 bases between them.